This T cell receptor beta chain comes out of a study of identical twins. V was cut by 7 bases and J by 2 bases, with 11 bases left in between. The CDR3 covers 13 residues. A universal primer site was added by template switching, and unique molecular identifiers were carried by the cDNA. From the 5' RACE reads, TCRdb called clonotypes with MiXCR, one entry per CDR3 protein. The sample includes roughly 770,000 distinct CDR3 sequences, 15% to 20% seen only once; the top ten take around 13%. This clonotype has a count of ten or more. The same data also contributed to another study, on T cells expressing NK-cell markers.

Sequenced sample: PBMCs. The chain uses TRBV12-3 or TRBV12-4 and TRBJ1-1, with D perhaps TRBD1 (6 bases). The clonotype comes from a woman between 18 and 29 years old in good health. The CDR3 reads CASTLQGNTEAFF. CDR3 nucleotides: TGTGCCAGCACCTTACAGGGAAACACTGAAGCTTTCTTT.